This passage covers 13 T cell receptor beta chains from one sample sequenced in a study of cytotoxic CD8 clonotypes in ibrutinib-treated CLL. Sequencing was performed with immunoSEQ multiplex PCR; in TCRdb, only in-frame clones are kept and a portion is missing. Found here are 150,000 or so clones, about 80% of them singletons; the top ten hold 25% to 35%. Sequenced here: PBMCs, sampled after 12 months of ibrutinib treatment. Receptors originate from a human donor with chronic lymphocytic leukemia.

Comments on this clone: One end of the junction does not line up with germline, which may come from a read error. The chain joins TRBV2 to TRBJ1-1; tentatively, D is TRBD1 (6 bases). This CDR3 is built from 14 residues. CDR1 is SNHLY and CDR2 is FYNNEI in the germline V gene. As DNA, the CDR3 is TGTGCCAGCAGAAACAGGGCGATGAACATTGAAGCTTTCTTT. It yields the protein CASRNRAMNIEAFF.

V usage is TRBV9 and J usage is TRBJ2-3; the D is unclear. The CDR3 loop spans 12 amino acids. The germline CDR1 and CDR2 sequences are SGDLS and YYNGEE. Deletions cut 3 bases from V and 3 bases from J, with 5 bases between. The CDR3, as DNA: TGTGCCAGCAGCGATCGGACAGATACGCAGTATTTT. Translated: CASSDRTDTQYF.

The V gene is TRBV2, the J gene TRBJ2-3; D remains unclear. Germline assignment: CDR1 SNHLY and CDR2 FYNNEI. The CDR3 totals 13 residues. With 6 bases removed from V and 3 bases from J, the gap between germline ends came to 10 bases. The CDR3 nucleotides read TGTGCCAGCAGCGAGCTCAGGACAGATACGCAGTATTTT. As protein: CASSELRTDTQYF.

The chain has TRBV27 and TRBJ1-6; no reliable D call. Between the trimmed V and J ends, which lost 6 bases and 7 bases, there was a span of 10 bases. The CDR3 length is 13 residues. Germline CDR1 reads MNHEY; CDR2 reads SMNVEV (reference sequence). CDR3: CASRRAGNSPLHF. As DNA, the CDR3 is TGTGCCAGCAGGAGGGCGGGAAATTCACCCCTCCACTTT.

The chain couples TRBV5-5 to TRBJ1-4; D may be TRBD1 (6 bases). Germline CDR1 SGHKS, CDR2 YYEKEE (reference sequence). CDR3 length: 16 amino acids. Trimming removed 3 bases from V and 1 base from J, with 13 bases in between. The CDR3 loop is CASSYHREVTNEKLFF. The CDR3 coding sequence is TGTGCCAGCAGCTATCACAGGGAGGTAACTAATGAAAAACTGTTTTTT.

The rearrangement links TRBV28 to TRBJ1-5; 9 bases line up with TRBD1. Trimming at V came to 8 bases and at J to 4 bases, leaving 9 bases not matched to a gene. Germline lookup yields CDR1 MDHEN and CDR2 SYDVKM. This CDR3 has 15 residues. The CDR3 DNA reads as TGTGCCAGCCGTGTGCCGGGACAGGGTAATCAGCCCCAGCATTTT. Its protein product is CASRVPGQGNQPQHF.

This chain connects TRBV6-1 to TRBJ2-7; 9 bases agree with TRBD1. Germline V gives CDR1 MNHNS, CDR2 SASEGT. With V trimmed by 4 bases and J by 1 base, 2 bases remained unmatched. This CDR3 is 14 amino acids long. CDR3 bases: TGTGCCAGCAGTGGAGGGACAGGGTCCTACGAGCAGTACTTC. Translation: CASSGGTGSYEQYF.

This clone was detected a few times. The chain carries TRBV7-9 and TRBJ2-7, with 9 nucleotides matching TRBD2. CDR1 and CDR2 from the germline V gene are SEHNR and FQNEAQ (reference sequence). V was pared by 2 bases and J by 4 bases, with 15 bases of the junction left unmatched. The CDR3 spans 18 residues. This chain's CDR3 is CASSLQRDLAGDHYEQYF. The CDR3 DNA is TGTGCCAGCAGCTTACAGCGCGATTTAGCGGGAGACCATTACGAGCAGTACTTC. The entire variable domain, with the rest obtained from reference TRBV7-9 and TRBJ2-7, is as follows: DTGVSQNPRHKITKRGQNVTFRCDPISEHNRLYWYRQTLGQGPEFLTYFQNEAQLEKSRLLSDRFSAERPKGSFSTLEIQRTEQGDSAMYLCASSLQRDLAGDHYEQYFGPGTRLTVT.

Here the CDR3 reads CASSLREGAVYEQYF. The CDR3 DNA reads as TGTGCCAGCAGTCTAAGGGAGGGGGCAGTATACGAGCAGTACTTC. The chain recombines TRBV6-5 with TRBJ2-7; D is tentatively TRBD1 or TRBD2 (7 bases each). The CDR3 sequence is 15 residues long. V shed 5 bases and J shed 4 bases, with 18 bases lying between them. Germline CDR1 and CDR2: MNHEY and SVGAGI.

V usage is TRBV28 and J usage is TRBJ1-1; no clear D. The V gene lost 3 bases and the J gene lost 0 bases, with 14 bases spanning the gap. Germline CDR1 MDHEN, CDR2 SYDVKM. The CDR3 is 16 amino acids. CDR3 loop: CASSFRLGVMNTEAFF. CDR3 DNA sequence: TGTGCCAGCAGTTTTAGGTTGGGAGTAATGAACACTGAAGCTTTCTTT.

This clone was detected a few times. V is TRBV6-1 and J is TRBJ1-5, with a possible D match to TRBD1 (6 bases). This CDR3 spans 15 amino acids. V was trimmed by 1 base and J by 8 bases, leaving 15 bases between them. CDR1 MNHNS and CDR2 SASEGT come from the germline V gene. The CDR3 spells CASSEGTAGIEPQHF. In DNA, the CDR3 is TGTGCCAGCAGTGAAGGGACAGCGGGTATTGAGCCCCAGCATTTT.

This rearrangement joins TRBV6-5 to TRBJ2-1, with TRBD1 identical over 8 bases. The CDR3 loop spans 15 amino acids. V shed 6 bases and J 6 bases; nucleotides not matched to a gene: 10. The germline V gene encodes CDR1 MNHEY and CDR2 SVGAGI. The chain's CDR3 is CASSLDRARGNEQFF. In nucleotides, the CDR3 is TGTGCCAGCAGCCTGGACAGGGCCCGAGGCAATGAGCAGTTCTTC.

The V and J genes are TRBV30 and TRBJ1-5, with D unclear. The germline V and J ends were trimmed by 0 bases and 0 bases, with 18 bases remaining between them. The V gene's germline CDR1 is GTSNPN and CDR2 SVGIG (reference sequence). This CDR3 comprises 18 residues. As DNA, the CDR3 is TGTGCCTGGAGTGTGTGGCCCCTCGGGAGCTATAGCAATCAGCCCCAGCATTTT. Translated: CAWSVWPLGSYSNQPQHF. Combining the CDR3 with reference TRBV30 and TRBJ1-5 gives the whole variable domain SQTIHQWPATLVQPVGSPLSLECTVEGTSNPNLYWYRQAAGRGLQLLFYSVGIGQISSEVPQNLSASRPQDRQFILSSKKLLLSDSGFYLCAWSVWPLGSYSNQPQHFGDGTRLSIL.